This T cell receptor (beta chain) was retrieved from a study of blood T cells in healthy people across ages. This clonotype was counted a few times. Its specificity is unknown. A second PCR, run for about 6 to 11 cycles, used a sample-barcoded 5' primer plus a J-beta primer mix. Every molecule of cDNA carried a tag from a template-switch adaptor with 12 random nucleotides. One entry per CDR3 protein, called by TCRdb with MiXCR from the 5' RACE reads. Seen here are approximately 360,000 distinct CDR3 sequences, approximately 47% observed once, and the top ten hold 45% to 60%. This CDR3 is 15 amino acids long. Per the germline V gene, CDR1 is DFQATT and CDR2 is SNEGSKA (reference sequence). The ends were cut back, 5 bases at V and 11 bases at J, with 27 bases in the middle. Findings and limits, study-wide: Long-lived donors had more naive CD4+ cells and higher diversity than aged donors. Age showed a roughly linear inverse relationship with TCR beta diversity per million T cells.

The authors drew roughly 9.8 milliliters of peripheral blood from each donor. Sequenced: blood. This TCR was sampled from a man aged 60-69 years in good health. V is TRBV20-1 and J is TRBJ2-5; tentatively, D is TRBD2 (6 bases). The CDR3 here is CSAGGTTSRPGEQYF. In DNA form, the CDR3 reads TGCAGTGCTGGGGGGACGACATCAAGGCCGGGGGAGCAGTACTTC.